This is a list of T cell receptor beta chains from one sample in a study of PD-1 blockade in classical Hodgkin lymphoma. Using immunoSEQ multiplex PCR, the repertoire was profiled, and TCRdb retains in-frame clones only, with some absent. The sample lists 35,000 to 45,000 clones, around nine tenths occurring once. The input for sequencing was peripheral blood mononuclear cells (PBMCs), taken before the second cycle of nivolumab. Source of these receptors: a human donor with classical Hodgkin lymphoma. The CDR3 runs from the conserved cysteine through the conserved F or W. The D gene is left open where the match is weak. Clone size, where shown, is once, few, many, or a class for clones that have expanded.

-	TRBV27	-	TRBJ1-1	CASSPQTGREAFF	TGTGCCAGCAGTCCTCAGACCGGTCGTGAAGCTTTCTTT
-	TRBV18	-	TRBJ2-7	CASSPGVRYEQYF	TGTGCCAGCTCGCCGGGAGTACGCTACGAGCAGTACTTC
-	TRBV2	-	TRBJ1-1	CASLSPIFTLNTEAFF	TGTGCCAGCCTAAGCCCAATCTTCACCCTGAACACTGAAGCTTTCTTT
-	TRBV18	-	TRBJ2-1	CASSPQRNYNEQFF	TGTGCCAGCTCACCCCAAAGAAATTACAATGAGCAGTTCTTC
-	TRBV7-3	-	TRBJ2-4	CASSLTRGDIQYF	TGTGCCAGCAGCTTGACCAGGGGTGATATTCAGTACTTC
-	TRBV4-1	-	TRBJ2-7	CASSQRLAETYEQYF	TGCGCCAGCAGCCAACGATTAGCGGAAACCTACGAGCAGTACTTC
-	TRBV7-8	TRBD2	TRBJ2-5	CASSPGLEVVETQYF	TGTGCCAGCAGCCCGGGACTAGAGGTGGTGGAGACCCAGTACTTC
-	TRBV19	-	TRBJ2-1	CASSWTLGGEQFF	TGTGCCAGTAGCTGGACCCTTGGGGGTGAGCAGTTCTTC
-	TRBV9	-	TRBJ2-1	CASSLLSSYNEQFF	TGTGCCAGCAGCCTTTTAAGCTCCTACAATGAGCAGTTCTTC
-	TRBV10-3	-	TRBJ2-1	CAISANLEQFF	TGTGCCATCAGTGCAAACCTTGAGCAGTTCTTC
-	TRBV7-3	-	TRBJ2-2	CASSLHFTGELFF	TGTGCCAGCAGCTTACATTTCACCGGGGAGCTGTTTTTT
-	TRBV30	-	TRBJ1-6	CAWNPERGPLHF	TGTGCCTGGAACCCGGAAAGGGGACCCCTCCACTTT
-	TRBV10-2	-	TRBJ2-3	CASTPPADTQYF	TGCGCCAGCACCCCACCAGCCGATACGCAGTATTTT
-	TRBV7-3	TRBD2	TRBJ2-1	CASSLEGTTYNEQFF	TGTGCCAGCAGCTTAGAAGGGACTACATACAATGAGCAGTTCTTC
few	TRBV28	-	TRBJ2-1	CASTGAEYNEQFF	TGTGCCTCAACGGGAGCGGAGTACAATGAGCAGTTCTTC
few	TRBV10-2	-	TRBJ2-1	CASSPLGRDLYNEQFF	TGCGCCAGCAGTCCCCTAGGGCGGGATCTTTACAATGAGCAGTTCTTC
-	TRBV6-5	-	TRBJ2-3	CATSLGLASTDTQYF	TGTGCCACCTCACTTGGGCTAGCTAGCACAGATACGCAGTATTTT
-	TRBV27	TRBD1	TRBJ2-7	CASSSYRGAYEQYF	TGTGCCAGCAGTTCTTACAGGGGCGCCTACGAGCAGTACTTC
-	TRBV19	-	TRBJ2-4	CASSIRGNIQYF	TGTGCCAGTAGTATTCGAGGAAACATTCAGTACTTC
once	TRBV6-1	TRBD1	TRBJ2-2	CASSEGTGGAGELFF	TGTGCCAGCAGTGAAGGGACAGGGGGCGCCGGGGAGCTGTTTTTT
once	TRBV10-3	-	TRBJ2-7	CAIEGQGRTEQYF	TGTGCCATTGAAGGGCAGGGGCGGACCGAGCAGTACTTC
-	TRBV7-9	-	TRBJ1-4	CASRIGLGEKLFF	TGTGCCAGCAGGATAGGTTTAGGGGAAAAACTGTTTTTT
-	TRBV19	-	TRBJ1-1	CASNPEWGLEAFF	TGTGCCAGTAACCCCGAGTGGGGGCTGGAAGCTTTCTTT
-	TRBV6-5	-	TRBJ2-7	CASSYSEGAKEYF	TGTGCCAGCAGTTACTCGGAAGGCGCCAAGGAGTACTTC
-	TRBV19	-	TRBJ1-1	CASSHPFGGLTEAFF	TGTGCCAGTAGTCACCCTTTTGGGGGGCTGACTGAAGCTTTCTTT
-	TRBV28	-	TRBJ1-5	CASSLQNQPQHF	TGTGCCAGCAGTTTACAGAATCAGCCCCAGCATTTT
-	TRBV30	-	TRBJ2-3	CAWSVDSRDTQYF	TGTGCCTGGAGTGTAGATTCCCGGGATACGCAGTATTTT
once	TRBV7-8	TRBD1	TRBJ1-1	CASSLGTGAAEAFF	TGTGCCAGCAGCTTAGGTACAGGGGCCGCTGAAGCTTTCTTT
-	TRBV5-4	-	TRBJ2-7	CASSLAGLTYEQYF	TGTGCCAGCAGCTTGGCAGGGCTAACCTACGAGCAGTACTTC
-	TRBV11-2	TRBD2	TRBJ2-1	CASSLVWTSGRPSNEQFF	TGTGCCAGCAGCTTAGTCTGGACTAGCGGGAGACCGTCCAATGAGCAGTTCTTC
-	TRBV7-7	TRBD2	TRBJ2-3	CASSLGVGRASPDTQYF	TGTGCTAGCAGCTTAGGGGTTGGGAGGGCCTCCCCAGATACGCAGTATTTT
-	TRBV19	-	TRBJ1-4	CASSSSATNEKLFF	TGTGCCAGTTCCTCCAGTGCAACTAATGAAAAACTGTTTTTT
few	TRBV28	TRBD1	TRBJ2-7	CASTTPGQGTFYEQYF	TGTGCCAGCACGACCCCGGGACAGGGGACCTTCTACGAGCAGTACTTC
-	TRBV2	TRBD1	TRBJ2-7	CASERYRDRGLEQYF	TGTGCCAGTGAGCGCTACCGGGACAGGGGTCTCGAGCAGTACTTC
-	TRBV28	-	TRBJ2-6	CASSEVWGSGANVLTF	TGTGCCAGCAGTGAGGTGTGGGGCTCTGGGGCCAACGTCCTGACTTTC
-	TRBV5-1	TRBD1	TRBJ1-4	CASSFGQGDNEKLFF	TGCGCCAGCAGCTTTGGGCAGGGGGATAATGAAAAACTGTTTTTT
-	TRBV6-6	-	TRBJ1-1	CASRVPGPHPSAFF	TGTGCCAGCAGAGTACCGGGCCCACATCCTTCCGCTTTCTTT
-	TRBV12-5	-	TRBJ2-1	CASGLVLSGLAYNEQFF	TGTGCTAGTGGTTTGGTACTTTCGGGACTCGCCTACAATGAGCAGTTCTTC
-	TRBV7-6	-	TRBJ1-2	CASSLSETGSPDYGYTF	TGTGCCAGCAGCTTATCAGAAACAGGGTCTCCAGACTATGGCTACACCTTC
-	TRBV19	-	TRBJ2-7	CASSPRKAEQYF	TGTGCCAGTAGTCCCCGCAAGGCCGAGCAGTACTTC
medium-sized	TRBV7-3	-	TRBJ1-6	CASSPGLGDSPLHF	TGTGCCAGCAGCCCCGGACTGGGAGATTCACCCCTCCACTTT
-	TRBV7-2	TRBD1	TRBJ2-7	CASSDRDRVSYEQYF	TGTGCCAGCAGCGATCGGGACAGGGTATCCTACGAGCAGTACTTC
-	TRBV4-1	TRBD2	TRBJ2-6	CASSQELAGYSGANVLTF	TGCGCCAGCAGCCAAGAACTAGCGGGGTACTCTGGGGCCAACGTCCTGACTTTC
once	TRBV7-2	-	TRBJ2-1	CASGPGQLNEQFF	TGTGCCAGCGGCCCCGGGCAACTTAATGAGCAGTTCTTC
-	TRBV28	-	TRBJ1-3	CASTGQSSGNTIYF	TGTGCCAGCACTGGGCAGAGCTCTGGAAACACCATATATTTT
-	TRBV6-5	-	TRBJ1-1	CASRPPRGFDTEAFF	TGTGCCAGCAGGCCACCGCGGGGGTTCGACACTGAAGCTTTCTTT
-	TRBV5-4	TRBD2	TRBJ2-3	CASSLRTSTDTQYF	TGTGCCAGCAGCTTGCGGACTAGTACAGATACGCAGTATTTT
-	TRBV28	-	TRBJ2-3	CASTPSGDIYTDTQYF	TGTGCCAGCACACCCTCGGGAGATATATACACAGATACGCAGTATTTT
-	TRBV10-3	-	TRBJ2-7	CAISEGGGSREQYF	TGTGCCATCAGTGAAGGGGGCGGGAGTAGAGAGCAGTACTTC
-	TRBV9	-	TRBJ2-3	CASSANVGQTVETSSDTQYF	TGTGCCAGCAGCGCCAACGTGGGGCAAACGGTTGAAACTAGTTCAGATACGCAGTATTTT
-	TRBV28	TRBD2	TRBJ2-3	CASSLAGDTQYF	TGTGCCAGCAGCTTAGCGGGAGATACGCAGTATTTT
-	TRBV6-1	TRBD2	TRBJ2-7	CASSEEVAGVYEQYF	TGTGCCAGCAGTGAAGAGGTAGCGGGAGTCTACGAGCAGTACTTC
-	TRBV21-1	-	TRBJ1-5	CASSKDSGGHYSNQPQHF	TGTGCCAGCAGCAAAGATTCCGGGGGACATTATAGCAATCAGCCCCAGCATTTT
-	TRBV6-1	-	TRBJ2-7	CASGSWRSFSYEQYF	TGTGCCAGCGGTTCGTGGCGGTCGTTCTCCTACGAGCAGTACTTC
-	TRBV5-6	-	TRBJ2-7	CASSLPLHEQYF	TGTGCCAGCAGCTTGCCCCTCCACGAGCAGTACTTC
-	TRBV30	-	TRBJ2-2	CAWKRAGPTGELFF	TGTGCCTGGAAGAGGGCAGGCCCGACCGGGGAGCTGTTTTTT
-	TRBV5-3	-	TRBJ2-6	CASSSLESGANVLTF	TGTGCCAGCAGCTCGTTGGAGTCTGGGGCCAACGTCCTGACTTTC
-	TRBV21-1	-	TRBJ2-1	CASSIPSVWGQGNSSRLNEQFF	-
-	TRBV7-9	-	TRBJ2-7	CASSLDSVRPYEQYF	TGTGCCAGCAGCTTAGATAGCGTCAGACCCTACGAGCAGTACTTC
few	TRBV28	-	TRBJ1-5	CASSYPGGGNGQPQHF	TGTGCCAGCAGTTACCCGGGGGGAGGGAACGGTCAGCCCCAGCATTTT